A selection of T cell receptor beta chains follows, all from one sample in a study of blood T cells in healthy people across ages. In TCRdb, the 5' RACE reads were re-called with MiXCR into one record per CDR3 protein. The sample consists of roughly 1.7 million distinct CDR3 sequences, about 31% of them appearing once. Material for sequencing was blood. All receptors come from a woman younger than 45 in good health. CDR3s include the opening cysteine and the closing phenylalanine or tryptophan. The order of the fields is J gene, V gene, clone size, D gene, CDR3 protein, CDR3 DNA. The D gene is left open where the match is weak. Clone size is stated in some rows and not others, as once, few, many or a class when expanded.

J: TRBJ1-1; V: TRBV4-2; size: NA; D: NA; CDR3: CGSSQEKGNTEAFF; DNA: TGTGGCAGCAGCCAAGAAAAAGGGAACACTGAAGCTTTCTTT
J: TRBJ2-1; V: TRBV27; size: once; D: TRBD2; CDR3: CASSLHWGGRTNEQFF; DNA: TGTGCCAGCAGTTTACATTGGGGCGGGAGGACAAATGAGCAGTTCTTC
J: TRBJ2-1; V: TRBV27; size: few; D: TRBD2; CDR3: CASSPIGLAGSGNEQFF; DNA: TGTGCCAGCAGTCCGATCGGACTAGCGGGGTCTGGCAATGAGCAGTTCTTC
J: TRBJ1-2; V: TRBV30; size: NA; D: NA; CDR3: CAWSVNTYYGCTF; DNA: TGTGCCTGGAGTGTAAACACATACTATGGCTGCACCTTC
J: TRBJ2-1; V: TRBV2; size: NA; D: TRBD2; CDR3: CASSRGRVLNEQFF; DNA: TGTGCCAGCAGTCGGGGGAGGGTGTTGAATGAGCAGTTCTTC
J: TRBJ1-2; V: TRBV7-9; size: NA; D: NA; CDR3: CASSQSGMGDYGYTF; DNA: TGTGCCAGCAGCCAGAGCGGTATGGGGGACTATGGCTACACCTTC
J: TRBJ2-1; V: TRBV6-1; size: NA; D: TRBD2; CDR3: CASSRLAGGPGYNEQFF; DNA: TGTGCCAGCAGTCGACTAGCGGGAGGGCCGGGGTACAATGAGCAGTTCTTC
J: TRBJ2-3; V: TRBV28; size: few; D: TRBD1; CDR3: CASSRGQHTDTQYF; DNA: TGTGCCAGCAGTCGGGGACAGCACACAGATACGCAGTATTTT
J: TRBJ2-5; V: TRBV7-3; size: NA; D: NA; CDR3: CASSVSTLGETQYF; DNA: TGTGCCAGCAGCGTCTCAACGCTGGGCGAGACCCAGTACTTC
J: TRBJ2-3; V: TRBV15; size: NA; D: TRBD1; CDR3: CATSRQTTGADTQYF; DNA: TGTGCCACCAGCAGACAGACTACAGGGGCGGATACGCAGTATTTT
J: TRBJ1-1; V: TRBV13; size: NA; D: TRBD1; CDR3: CASSTRLTGVNTEAFF; DNA: TGTGCCAGCAGCACGCGCCTGACAGGGGTTAACACTGAAGCTTTCTTT
J: TRBJ2-3; V: TRBV20-1; size: few; D: NA; CDR3: CSAPMADTQYF; DNA: TGCAGTGCTCCGATGGCAGATACGCAGTATTTT
J: TRBJ2-7; V: TRBV9; size: NA; D: TRBD2; CDR3: CASSVGSRGGYEQYF; DNA: TGTGCCAGCAGCGTAGGATCGCGGGGGGGCTACGAGCAGTACTTC
J: TRBJ2-7; V: TRBV27; size: few; D: TRBD2; CDR3: CASSLVVPSGRGNYEQYF; DNA: TGTGCCAGCAGTTTAGTGGTTCCAAGCGGGAGAGGGAACTACGAGCAGTACTTC
J: TRBJ1-3; V: TRBV6-6; size: NA; D: NA; CDR3: CASSDNTIYF; DNA: TGTGCCAGCAGTGACAACACCATATATTTT
J: TRBJ2-7; V: TRBV28; size: NA; D: NA; CDR3: CASKPRQASYEQYF; DNA: TGTGCCAGCAAACCGAGACAGGCCTCCTACGAGCAGTACTTC
J: TRBJ2-3; V: TRBV7-3; size: few; D: TRBD2; CDR3: CASSLLGRESDTQYF; DNA: TGTGCCAGCAGCTTACTAGGGAGGGAATCAGATACGCAGTATTTT
J: TRBJ2-5; V: TRBV24-1; size: NA; D: TRBD1; CDR3: CATSDRTTGRGQETQYF; DNA: TGTGCCACCAGTGACCGAACGACAGGGAGAGGGCAAGAGACCCAGTACTTC
J: TRBJ2-3; V: TRBV7-8; size: NA; D: NA; CDR3: CASSLQTTDTQYF; DNA: TGTGCCAGCAGCTTACAGACCACAGATACGCAGTATTTT
J: TRBJ2-7; V: TRBV27; size: NA; D: TRBD1; CDR3: CASSLLGGADEQYF; DNA: TGTGCCAGCAGTTTACTAGGGGGCGCGGACGAGCAGTACTTC
J: TRBJ1-1; V: TRBV7-9; size: few; D: NA; CDR3: CASSGLEAFF; DNA: TGTGCCAGCTCCGGCCTTGAAGCTTTCTTT
J: TRBJ1-5; V: TRBV6-5; size: NA; D: NA; CDR3: CASSKDYNQPQHF; DNA: TGTGCCAGCAGCAAGGACTACAATCAGCCCCAGCATTTT
J: TRBJ2-5; V: TRBV15; size: many; D: TRBD1; CDR3: CATSVTGWETQYF; DNA: TGTGCCACCAGCGTGACAGGGTGGGAGACCCAGTACTTC
J: TRBJ1-2; V: TRBV2; size: NA; D: TRBD1; CDR3: CASSGRQGGGYTF; DNA: TGTGCCAGCAGTGGGAGACAGGGTGGGGGCTACACCTTC
J: TRBJ2-7; V: TRBV4-2; size: many; D: NA; CDR3: CASSQVGQETYEQYF; DNA: TGTGCCAGCAGCCAAGTAGGGCAGGAGACCTACGAGCAGTACTTC
J: TRBJ2-1; V: TRBV15; size: few; D: NA; CDR3: CATSPRRPWENEQFF; DNA: TGTGCCACCAGCCCAAGGAGACCCTGGGAGAATGAGCAGTTCTTC
J: TRBJ1-1; V: TRBV7-9; size: NA; D: NA; CDR3: CASSLAQGKNTEAFF; DNA: TGTGCCAGCAGCTTAGCGCAGGGGAAGAACACTGAAGCTTTCTTT
J: TRBJ1-1; V: TRBV12-3/TRBV12-4; size: NA; D: NA; CDR3: CASSSGVSGSHTEAFF; DNA: TGTGCCAGCAGTTCGGGAGTTAGCGGGTCTCACACTGAAGCTTTCTTT
J: TRBJ1-2; V: TRBV29-1; size: few; D: NA; CDR3: CSVADDYGYTF; DNA: TGCAGCGTGGCCGACGACTATGGCTACACCTTC
J: TRBJ2-7; V: TRBV6-1; size: NA; D: TRBD2; CDR3: CASNSGTSYEQYF; DNA: TGTGCCAGCAATAGCGGGACCTCCTACGAGCAGTACTTC
J: TRBJ2-7; V: TRBV2; size: NA; D: TRBD1; CDR3: CASIQRDRGIRYEQYF; DNA: TGTGCCAGCATTCAACGGGACAGGGGAATTCGCTACGAGCAGTACTTC
J: TRBJ1-2; V: TRBV28; size: NA; D: NA; CDR3: CASSFHSRQNYGYTF; DNA: TGTGCCAGCAGTTTTCATTCACGGCAGAACTATGGCTACACCTTC
J: TRBJ2-1; V: TRBV29-1; size: few; D: NA; CDR3: CSVAGSGNEQFF; DNA: TGCAGCGTTGCTGGGAGTGGGAATGAGCAGTTCTTC
J: TRBJ2-5; V: TRBV10-3; size: many; D: TRBD1; CDR3: CAISDSGGQETQYF; DNA: TGTGCCATCAGTGATTCAGGGGGCCAAGAGACCCAGTACTTC
J: TRBJ2-7; V: TRBV9; size: NA; D: TRBD2; CDR3: CACSVSSGSPSYEQYF; DNA: TGTGCCTGCAGCGTGTCTAGCGGGAGTCCCTCCTACGAGCAGTACTTC
J: TRBJ2-3; V: TRBV27; size: NA; D: NA; CDR3: CASSRSVWDTQYF; DNA: TGTGCCAGCAGCCGATCTGTCTGGGATACGCAGTATTTT
J: TRBJ1-6; V: TRBV9; size: NA; D: NA; CDR3: CASSVDQGPNYNSPLHF; DNA: TGTGCCAGCAGCGTAGATCAGGGGCCAAATTATAATTCACCCCTCCACTTT
J: TRBJ2-1; V: TRBV9; size: NA; D: NA; CDR3: CASSVGASFLVSYNEQFF; DNA: TGTGCCAGCAGCGTAGGGGCAAGCTTCCTGGTATCCTACAATGAGCAGTTCTTC
J: TRBJ2-7; V: TRBV24-1; size: many; D: NA; CDR3: CATSDPSFHEQYF; DNA: TGTGCCACCAGTGATCCAAGCTTCCACGAGCAGTACTTC
J: TRBJ1-5; V: TRBV4-1; size: few; D: NA; CDR3: CASSQGGETVSNQPQHF; DNA: TGCGCCAGCAGCCAGGGAGGAGAGACAGTAAGCAATCAGCCCCAGCATTTT
J: TRBJ1-4; V: TRBV5-1; size: NA; D: NA; CDR3: CASSLDPWEANEKLFF; DNA: TGCGCCAGCAGCTTGGACCCCTGGGAGGCTAATGAAAAACTGTTTTTT